This T cell receptor beta chain appears in the sequencing data of a study of T cells in Graves' hyperthyroidism and ophthalmopathy. Study-level findings and limits: Stable hyperthyroidism and ophthalmopathy were separated using 13 V-J signatures.

Amplified TCR beta CDR3 regions came from RNA transcripts. The HTBI primer set drove a first-round RT-PCR of the TCR CDR3. TCRdb reprocessed the multiplex PCR reads with MiXCR, giving one entry per CDR3 protein. The sample includes hundreds of thousands of distinct CDR3 sequences, 40% to 55% seen only once; the top ten take less than 9%. Researchers barred patients who had uncontrolled infection, other autoimmune disease, pregnancy or lactation. Each diagnosis drew on symptoms, thyroxine, TRAb, thyroid ultrasound and orbital computed tomography findings. CDR1 SQVTM and CDR2 ANQGSEA come from the germline V gene. This CDR3 is built from 12 residues. The V end lost 4 bases, the J end lost 5 bases, and 8 bases lay between the germline ends. The sample holds many counts of this clonotype. The target antigen is unknown.

V is TRBV29-1 and J is TRBJ1-4; no firm D call. This sequence was found in an adult man with Graves' disease, either hyperthyroidism or ophthalmopathy (not recorded which). The sample consisted of peripheral blood or thyroid tissue (not recorded which). CDR3 region: CSVVHQNEKLFF. DNA for the CDR3: TGCAGCGTTGTCCACCAAAATGAAAAACTGTTTTTT.